This T cell receptor (beta chain) was recorded in a study of T-cell memory formation after mild COVID-19. Overall study context: TCR clustering was largely donor specific.

General observations from the study: Some clones that responded turned up in pre-infection memory, which suggests that cross-reactive memory joined in.

V lost 2 bases, J lost 6 bases, and 11 bases stayed unmatched. The CDR3 runs 16 residues. Germline values: CDR1 SGHRS, CDR2 YFSETQ. From 5'RACE with constant-segment primers came TCR alpha and TCR beta cDNA libraries that carried sample barcodes and UMIs. One entry per CDR3 protein, called by TCRdb with MiXCR from the 5' RACE reads. The repertoire holds a few hundred thousand distinct CDR3 sequences, with roughly 18% as singletons. In regard to this clonotype: Its antigen is undetermined.

The source is a man between 18 and 35 years old who had mild COVID-19 (a few samples of this study predate the infection). Cell type and time point are not known. The sample was PBMCs or a T cell subset sorted from them (not recorded which). J is TRBJ2-3 and V is TRBV5-1; 8 nucleotides agree with TRBD2. The CDR3 DNA reads as TGCGCCAGCAGCTTTTTCGTTGCGGGGGGCCCCGATACGCAGTATTTT. Amino acids: CASSFFVAGGPDTQYF.